The following is a TCR beta chain sequence with its context. The antigen remains undetermined. This table comes from immunoSEQ multiplex PCR, and its TCRdb copy is limited to in-frame clones, with some not included. The sample lists about 100,000 clones, over 90% seen once, with approximately 1.4% in the top ten. This sample was included in a study of siplizumab effects on memory and regulatory T cells. Findings and limits, study-wide: Naive T cells appeared more varied than memory cells and looked like key alloresponse contributors. Significantly reduced by siplizumab was the cumulative frequency of alloreactive sequences, namely those traceable to unstimulated CD4+ memory cells.

Germline lookup yields CDR1 SGHNT and CDR2 YENEEA. The CDR3 is 14 residues long. The V end lost 5 bases, the J end lost 4 bases, and 14 bases lay between the germline ends. This TCR was sampled from a human donor in good health. J is TRBJ1-1 and V is TRBV11-3, with a weak D call TRBD1 (6 bases). The sample was non-Treg CD4+ T cells sorted from blood. The CDR3 loop is CASSQNGGRTEAFF. In DNA, the CDR3 is TGTGCCAGCAGCCAAAATGGGGGGCGCACTGAAGCTTTCTTT.